The 27 T cell receptor gamma chains given below trace back to one sample, sequenced in a study of γδ T cells in repeated Plasmodium falciparum infection. Bulk repertoires came from Vgamma9/Vdelta2+ or Vdelta2-negative gammadelta T cells flow-sorted from PBMC. With CATT, TCRdb re-called clones from the multiplex PCR reads. The sample lists 28,000 or so gamma-chain clones; roughly 1.4% were seen once. The specimen was gamma-delta T cells from blood. Receptor source: a pool of human donors (malaria-infected and uninfected, not separated).

The chain carries TRGV9 and TRGJP. TCRdb carries no J gene annotation; the J gene was assigned here by matching the DNA with germline. Trimming took 2 bases from V and 9 from J; bases not matched to a gene: 16. CDR1 is GITISATS and CDR2 is ISYDGTV in the germline V gene (reference sequence). The CDR3 sequence is 19 residues long. The chain's CDR3 is CALWEDQGAFGLGKKIKVF. The CDR3 nucleotides read TGTGCCTTGTGGGAGGACCAGGGCGCTTTTGGGTTGGGCAAAAAAATCAAGGTATTT.

A few counts support this clone. TCRdb's protein for this DNA is that of a much larger clone and differs from the translation at residue 9, likely a read error; the protein shown is the DNA translation. The CDR3 spells CATWTHRYHKKLF. CDR3 nucleotide sequence: TGTGCCACCTGGACCCACCGGTATCATAAGAAACTCTTT. This sequence joins TRGV5 and TRGJ1 or TRGJ2. TCRdb is silent on the J gene; assignment here came from matching the DNA to germline. The ends lost 6 bases at V and 8 bases at J; junction bases unmatched: 13. The CDR3 consists of 13 residues. The germline gives CDR1 VINAFY, CDR2 YDVSNSKD.

On this clone: Since a much larger clone is just one base distant, this may be a read error. The DNA is left out, because the CDR3 cannot be placed on it with certainty; the CDR3 is given as TCRdb lists it. There is no J gene call, but TRGV3 is given as the V gene. Inclusive of both ends, the CDR3 amounts to 31 amino acids. Germline CDR1 is VTNTFY and CDR2 is YDVSTARD (reference sequence). CDR3 residues: CATWDGRGCRNSLAVEQHLLSQVSIGRIQHF.

About this clone: This likely traces to a read error, being one base from a far larger clone. Other DNA sequences in this specimen translate into the identical CDR3. The rearrangement links TRGV3 to TRGJ1 or TRGJ2. TCRdb carries no J gene annotation; the J gene was assigned here by matching the DNA with germline. V shed 2 bases and J 12 bases; nucleotides not matched to a gene: 7. The CDR3 sequence is 11 residues long. Germline CDR1 and CDR2: VTNTFY and YDVSTARD (reference sequence). This CDR3 is CATWDNVRKLF. In nucleotides, the CDR3 is TGTGCCACCTGGGACAATGTCCGGAAACTCTTT.

This clone showed up many times. A clone one base away is much larger, so this may be a read error. The CDR3 nucleotides are TGTGCCTTGTGGGAGGGGAATTATAAGAAACTCTTT. Its translation: CALWEGNYKKLF. This rearrangement joins TRGV9 to TRGJ1 or TRGJ2. The V segment lost 2 bases and the J segment 5 bases; nucleotides outside the gene matches: 3. The CDR3 covers 12 residues. Germline V gene sequence: CDR1 GITISATS, CDR2 ISYDGTV (reference sequence).

This clone was picked up a small number of times. TCRdb attributes to this sequence the protein of a much larger clone, which differs from the DNA translation at residue 5; a read error is likely, and the protein displayed is translated from the DNA. The J gene is TRGJ1 or TRGJ2, the V gene TRGV9. Assignment of the J gene here rests on matching the DNA to germline, because TCRdb gives none. This CDR3 spans 13 amino acids. Germline V gene lookup returns CDR1 GITISATS and CDR2 ISYDGTV (reference sequence). Unmatched junction bases numbered 7, after V lost 5 bases and J lost 3 bases. CDR3: CALWGRLYYKKLF. The CDR3, as DNA: TGTGCCTTGTGGGGGCGCCTTTATTATAAGAAACTCTTT.

Comment on this clone: The TCRdb protein comes from a much larger clone and disagrees with this DNA's translation at residue 2, likely due to a read error; the protein given here is derived from the DNA. This rearrangement joins TRGV3 to TRGJ1 or TRGJ2. No J gene is reported in TCRdb; it was inferred here by comparing the DNA with germline. Germline V CDR1 and CDR2: VTNTFY, YDVSTARD (reference sequence). This CDR3 is built from 13 residues. CDR3: CTTWDRRVYKKLF. CDR3 coding DNA: TGTACCACCTGGGACAGGCGCGTTTATAAGAAACTCTTT.

This clone has only a few counts. A far bigger clonotype differs at one base, so this is likely a read error. The same CDR3 can be traced to other DNA sequences in this sample. J is TRGJ1 or TRGJ2 and V is TRGV4. There are 13 residues in the CDR3. In germline, CDR1 is EGSTGY, CDR2 YDSYTSSV. The CDR3 loop reads CATWDGPPGKKLF. CDR3 DNA: TGTGCCACCTGGGATGGTCCCCCGGGGAAGAAGCTCTTT.

This clone was recorded many times. This may stem from a read error, because a much larger clone lies one nucleotide away. The chain has TRGV3 and TRGJ1 or TRGJ2. The CDR3 covers 13 residues. After removal of 3 bases from V and 2 bases from J, the junction contained 4 bases not matched to a gene. Germline V gene lookup returns CDR1 VTNTFY and CDR2 YDVSTARD (reference sequence). CDR3 in DNA: TGTGCCACCTGGGACGAGGATTATTATAAGAAACTCTTT. It yields the protein CATWDEDYYKKLF.

On this clone: TCRdb assigns this DNA the protein of a much larger clone, which departs from its translation at residue 8; this likely reflects a read error, and the protein shown comes from translating the DNA. The chain employs TRGV2 and TRGJP2. The J gene is not listed in TCRdb, so it was assigned here from a DNA match to germline. Per the germline V gene, CDR1 is EGSNGY and CDR2 is YDSYNSKV. J gave up 11 bases and V 0 bases, and 6 bases lay outside the gene matches. The CDR3 is 13 amino acids. The DNA of the CDR3 is TGTGCCACCTGGGACGGGCAGGGATGGATCAAGACGTTT. Translation: CATWDGQGWIKTF.

Ten or more counts support this clone. With only one base between it and a far larger clone, this is likely a read error. Other DNA sequences in this sample translate to the same CDR3. The chain is built from TRGV9 and TRGJ1 or TRGJ2. No J gene was available from TCRdb, and it was assigned here by a germline match of the DNA. Germline V lookup: CDR1 GITISATS, CDR2 ISYDGTV (reference sequence). The CDR3 is 15 residues long. The V segment lost 0 bases and the J segment 4 bases; nucleotides outside the gene matches: 9. This CDR3 reads CALWEVSIQYYKKLF. CDR3 in DNA: TGTGCCTTGTGGGAGGTGTCCATTCAATATTATAAGAAACTCTTT.

This clone occurred a few times. A far larger clone is one base from this, pointing to a likely read error. Other DNA sequences in the same sample also yield this CDR3. There is no J gene call, but TRGV9 is given as the V gene. Per the germline V gene, CDR1 is GITISATS and CDR2 is ISYDGTV (reference sequence). The CDR3 contains 14 residues. The CDR3 loop reads CALWDSTGGKRKLF. CDR3 nucleotide sequence: TGCGCCTTGTGGGATTCCACGGGGGGTAAGCGAAAACTCTTT.

In its sample, this clone ranks as medium-sized (0.01 to 0.1%). The CDR3 is CALWEVPRKKLF. The DNA of the CDR3 is TGTGCCTTGTGGGAGGTGCCGAGAAAGAAACTCTTT. The J gene is TRGJ1 or TRGJ2, the V gene TRGV9. V lost 0 bases to trimming and J lost 10 bases; unmatched junction nucleotides: 6. CDR3 size: 12 residues. Germline V gene data show CDR1 as GITISATS and CDR2 as ISYDGTV (reference sequence).

This clone was detected ten times or more. Translating this DNA gives a protein that differs at residue 3 from the TCRdb one, which belongs to a much larger clone; a read error is likely, and the protein shown is this translation. The chain employs TRGV2 and TRGJ1 or TRGJ2. Since TCRdb gives no J gene, matching the DNA to germline was used here to assign it. CDR1 is EGSNGY, CDR2 YDSYNSKV, per germline. The CDR3 loop spans 14 amino acids. The CDR3 protein is CAIWDGPLYYKKLF. In nucleotides, the CDR3 is TGTGCCATCTGGGACGGGCCCCTTTATTATAAGAAACTCTTT.

The sample holds many counts of this clone. A read error is the likely source, as a far larger clone sits one nucleotide away. Other DNA sequences in the same sample also yield this CDR3. The chain links TRGV9 to TRGJP. TCRdb records no J gene; here it was assigned by comparing the DNA to germline. Looked up from germline, CDR1 is GITISATS and CDR2 is ISYDGTV (reference sequence). The CDR3 has 16 amino acids. DNA for the CDR3: TGCGCCTTGTGGGAGGTGTTAAGCTTGGGCAAAAAAATCAAGGTATTT. Its translation: CALWEVLSLGKKIKVF.

This clone was detected only a few times. The TCRdb protein, from a much larger clone, departs from this DNA's translation at residue 6, likely by read error; the protein shown derives from the DNA. CDR3 sequence (DNA): TGTGCCACCTGGGATGATCCCCCGGGGAAGAAACTCTTT. Protein: CATWDDPPGKKLF. The chain links TRGV4 to TRGJ1 or TRGJ2. Germline V gives CDR1 EGSTGY, CDR2 YDSYTSSV. The CDR3 has 13 residues. V shed 2 bases and J 10 bases; nucleotides not matched to a gene: 11.

As for this clone: TCRdb lists the protein of a much larger clone for this DNA, which differs at residue 8, so this is likely a read error; the protein given here is translated from the DNA itself. V usage is TRGV9 and J usage is TRGJ1 or TRGJ2. The J gene comes from matching the DNA to germline here; TCRdb lacks it. The CDR3 consists of 12 residues. V gave up 3 bases and J gave up 8 bases; unmatched junction bases: 7. CDR1 GITISATS and CDR2 ISYDGTV come from the germline V gene (reference sequence). CDR3 coding DNA: TGTGCCTTGTGGGAGAGTTTTCATAAGAAACTCTTT. Its protein product is CALWESFHKKLF.

In its sample, this clone was seen many times. This likely traces to a read error, being one base from a far larger clone. This specimen includes other DNA sequences encoding the same CDR3. The V and J genes are TRGV9 and TRGJP. Because TCRdb records no J gene, it was assigned here through a match of the DNA to germline. The CDR3 loop spans 18 amino acids. Germline lookup yields CDR1 GITISATS and CDR2 ISYDGTV (reference sequence). CDR3 residues: CALWEVTLQELGKKIKVF. In nucleotides, the CDR3 is TGTGCCCTGTGGGAGGTTACACTTCAAGAGTTGGGCAAAAAAATCAAGGTATTT.

This clone counts as medium-sized (0.01 to 0.1%). The chain joins TRGV2 to TRGJP1. CDR1 and CDR2 (germline): EGSNGY, YDSYNSKV. The CDR3 is 15 amino acids. Trimming at V came to 5 bases and at J to 0 bases, leaving 6 bases not matched to a gene. CDR3 sequence reads: CATWAVNTTGWFKIF. In nucleotides, the CDR3 is TGTGCCACCTGGGCCGTTAATACCACTGGTTGGTTCAAGATATTT.

This clone was found a few times. A read error is the likely source, as a far larger clone sits one nucleotide away. The sample has other DNA sequences that encode this CDR3 too. The V call is TRGV9, the J call TRGJP. Matching the DNA to germline supplied the J gene, which TCRdb does not give. Losses at the gene ends were 0 bases for V and 10 bases for J; bases not matched to a gene: 9. The CDR3 extends over 17 amino acids. The V gene's germline CDR1 is GITISATS and CDR2 ISYDGTV (reference sequence). CDR3 sequence reads: CALWEVVSELGKKIKVF. Written as DNA, the CDR3 is TGTGCCTTGTGGGAGGTGGTATCCGAATTGGGCAAAAAAATCAAGGTATTT.

In its sample, this clone was seen many times. A read error is likely here: a far larger clone is one base away. Other DNA sequences within the sample encode an identical CDR3. The J gene has no call, while the V gene is TRGV9. The CDR3 is 17 amino acids. CDR1 is GITISATS and CDR2 is ISYDGTV in the germline V gene (reference sequence). Here the CDR3 reads CALWEVLRELGKKIKVF. CDR3 in DNA: TGTGCCTTGTGGGAGGTATTAAGAGAGTTGGGCAAAAAAATCAAGGTGTTT.

In regard to this clone: A read error is the likely source, as a far larger clone sits one nucleotide away. Within the sample, other DNA sequences also encode this same CDR3. V usage is TRGV9 and J usage is TRGJ1 or TRGJ2. No J segment appears in TCRdb, so it was assigned here by matching the sequence to germline. Germline V gene lookup returns CDR1 GITISATS and CDR2 ISYDGTV (reference sequence). The CDR3 spans 11 residues. The DNA of the CDR3 is TGCGCCTTACCTGGGGGTTATAAGAAACTCTTT. Its protein product is CALPGGYKKLF.

The CDR3 DNA reads TGTGCCTTGTGGGGGCAAAACAAGAGTTGGGCAAAAAAAATCAAGGTATTT. Its translation is CALWGQNKSWAKKIKVF. The rearrangement joins TRGV9 to TRGJP. The J gene was missing in TCRdb and was found by matching the end of the DNA to germline. The CDR3 has 17 amino acids. V shed 5 bases and J 16 bases; nucleotides not matched to a gene: 20. Germline lookup yields CDR1 GITISATS and CDR2 ISYDGTV (reference sequence).

In its sample, this clone was seen many times. The rearrangement links TRGV8 to TRGJP2. The CDR3 has 14 residues. Germline V gene sequence: CDR1 VENAVY, CDR2 YDSYNSRV. J lost 5 bases, V lost 2 bases, and 5 bases had no gene match. CDR3 coding DNA: TGTGCCACCTGGGATAATCGAAGTGATTGGATCAAGACGTTT. This encodes CATWDNRSDWIKTF.

This clone was recorded many times. TCRdb records a much larger clone's protein for this DNA, with a difference at residue 3 that likely arises from a read error; the protein given is the translation of the DNA. The rearrangement links TRGV9 to TRGJP1. The J gene, absent from TCRdb, was called here by matching the DNA to germline. The CDR3 loop spans 13 amino acids. Germline CDR1 and CDR2: GITISATS and ISYDGTV (reference sequence). CDR3 in DNA: TGTGCCTCGTGGGATTCAACTGGTTGGTTCAAGATATTT. Amino acids: CASWDSTGWFKIF.

Relative to its sample, this clone is medium-sized. This chain uses TRGV9 with TRGJP1. With V trimmed by 11 bases and J by 2 bases, 2 bases remained unmatched. CDR1 and CDR2 from the germline V gene are GITISATS and ISYDGTV (reference sequence). The CDR3 is 11 amino acids. The CDR3 DNA is TGTGCCTCGACCACTGGTTGGTTCAAGATATTT. Encoded protein: CASTTGWFKIF.

This clone occurred many times. This DNA translates differently at residues 6 and 7 from the TCRdb protein, which is that of a much larger clone; a read error is likely, and the protein shown is the DNA's own translation. This rearrangement joins TRGV9 to TRGJ1 or TRGJ2. V dropped 3 bases and J dropped 11; count of bases not matched to a gene: 4. The CDR3 runs to 10 residues. Germline values: CDR1 GITISATS, CDR2 ISYDGTV (reference sequence). CDR3 in amino acids: CALWEYQKLF. Written as DNA, the CDR3 is TGTGCCTTGTGGGAGTATCAGAAACTCTTT.